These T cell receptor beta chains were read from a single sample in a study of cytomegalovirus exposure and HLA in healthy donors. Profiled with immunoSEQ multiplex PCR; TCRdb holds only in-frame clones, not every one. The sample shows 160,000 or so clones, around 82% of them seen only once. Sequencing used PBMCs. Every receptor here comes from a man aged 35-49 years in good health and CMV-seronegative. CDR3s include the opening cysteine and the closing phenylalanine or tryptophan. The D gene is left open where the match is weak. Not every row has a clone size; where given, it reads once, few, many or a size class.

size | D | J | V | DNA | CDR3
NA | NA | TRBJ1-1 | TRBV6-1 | TGTGCCAGCAGTGAAATTAGGCAGGTGAACACTGAAGCTTTCTTT | CASSEIRQVNTEAFF
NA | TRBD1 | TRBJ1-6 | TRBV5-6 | TGTGCCAGCAGCTCGGGACAGTCCTTATTTTCGAATTCACCCCTCCACTTT | CASSSGQSLFSNSPLHF
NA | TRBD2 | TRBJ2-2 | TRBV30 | TGTGCCTGGAGTGCTTCTAGCGGGAGGTACACCGGGGAGCTGTTTTTT | CAWSASSGRYTGELFF
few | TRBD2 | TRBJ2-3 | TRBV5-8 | TGTGCCAGCAGCTTAGGTCCGGGGGGGTCGACAGATACGCAGTATTTT | CASSLGPGGSTDTQYF
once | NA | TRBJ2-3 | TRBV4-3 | TGCGCCAGCAGCCAAGACAGCGGGCACACAGATACGCAGTATTTT | CASSQDSGHTDTQYF
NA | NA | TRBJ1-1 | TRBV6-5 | TGTGCCAGCAGTTACTCGAGACTGCAGAACACTGAAGCTTTCTTT | CASSYSRLQNTEAFF
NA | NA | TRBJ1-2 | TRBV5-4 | TGTGCCAGCAGCACGGGTCCTGGCTACACCTTC | CASSTGPGYTF
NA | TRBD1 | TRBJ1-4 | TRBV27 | TGTGCCAGCAGTTCCCAGGACAGGGCTGAAAAACTGTTTTTT | CASSSQDRAEKLFF
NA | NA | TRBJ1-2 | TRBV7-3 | TGTGCCAGCAGCCCTGGACAGCTAACCTATGTGGGCTACACCTTC | CASSPGQLTYVGYTF
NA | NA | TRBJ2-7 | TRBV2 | TGTGCCAGCAGTAAGACTAGACCATCCTACGAGCAGTACTTC | CASSKTRPSYEQYF
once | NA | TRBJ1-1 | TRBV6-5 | TGTGCCAGCAGTTACTCCCGGGGTACTGAAGCTTTCTTT | CASSYSRGTEAFF
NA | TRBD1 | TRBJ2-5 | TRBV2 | TGTGCCAGCAGTAGAACGGGACAGCAGCAAGAGACCCAGTACTTC | CASSRTGQQQETQYF
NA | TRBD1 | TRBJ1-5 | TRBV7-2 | TGTGCCAGCAGCCCCAGACAGGGATGGAATCAGCCCCAGCATTTT | CASSPRQGWNQPQHF
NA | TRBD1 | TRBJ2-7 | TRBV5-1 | TGCGCCAGCAGTATATGGACAGGGGTAGGTTACGAGCAGTACTTC | CASSIWTGVGYEQYF
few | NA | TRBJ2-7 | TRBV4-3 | TGCGCCAGCAGCCAAGAGAAGCGGACGGCCTACGAGCAGTACTTC | CASSQEKRTAYEQYF
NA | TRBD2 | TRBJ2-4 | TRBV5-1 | TGCGCCAGCAGCCCTACTAGCGCCAGAACGGTTCAGTACTTC | CASSPTSARTVQYF
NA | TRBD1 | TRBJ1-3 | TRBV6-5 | TGTGCCAGCAGCCGGGGACAGGATCGAAACACCATATATTTT | CASSRGQDRNTIYF
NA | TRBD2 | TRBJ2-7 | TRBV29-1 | TGCAGCGTGTATAGCGGGAGGAGCGAGCAGTACTTC | CSVYSGRSEQYF
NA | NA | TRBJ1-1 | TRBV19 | TGTGCCAGTAGGGAGCGGGAGGGCACTGAAGCTTTCTTT | CASREREGTEAFF
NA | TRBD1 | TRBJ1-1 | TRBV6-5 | TGTGCCAGCAGACAGGGGTTGGTAGCTGAAGCTTTCTTT | CASRQGLVAEAFF
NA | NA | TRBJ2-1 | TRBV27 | TGTGCCAGCAGTTTACCCTCGTTCTCCAATGAGCAGTTCTTC | CASSLPSFSNEQFF
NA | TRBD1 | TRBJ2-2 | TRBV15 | TGTGCCACCAGCAGGGGGACAGGGGCTGGCACCGGGGAGCTGTTTTTT | CATSRGTGAGTGELFF
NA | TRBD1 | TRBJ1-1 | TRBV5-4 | TGTGCCAGCAGCCGGGACAGTACGAACACTGAAGCTTTCTTT | CASSRDSTNTEAFF
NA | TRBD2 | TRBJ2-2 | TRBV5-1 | TGCGCCAGCAGCTTGGGGCGGGGGACTAACACCGGGGAGCTGTTTTTT | CASSLGRGTNTGELFF
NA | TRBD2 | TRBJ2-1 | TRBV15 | TGTGCCACCAGCAGGACTAGCGGGGTCTACAATGAGCAGTTCTTC | CATSRTSGVYNEQFF
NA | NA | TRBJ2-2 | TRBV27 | TGTGCCACCAGTTTATATAGTCAAACCGGGGAGCTGTTTTTT | CATSLYSQTGELFF
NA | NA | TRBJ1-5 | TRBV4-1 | TGCGCCAGCAGCCAAGGTCAGGGGTCCGTTGGGCAGCCCCAGCATTTT | CASSQGQGSVGQPQHF
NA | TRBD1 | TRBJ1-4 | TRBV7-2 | TGTGCCAGCAGCCCCCAGGGGGAAGAAAAACTGTTTTTT | CASSPQGEEKLFF
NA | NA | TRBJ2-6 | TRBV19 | TGTGCCAGTAGTACCACAGCCTCCTCTGGGGCCAACGTCCTGACTTTC | CASSTTASSGANVLTF
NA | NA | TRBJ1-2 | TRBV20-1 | TGCAGGGGGCAGGGGAGCTATGGCTACACCTTC | CRGQGSYGYTF
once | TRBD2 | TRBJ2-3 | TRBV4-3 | TGCGCCAGCAGCCAAGTGAAGCGGGGGGTCACAGATACGCAGTATTTT | CASSQVKRGVTDTQYF
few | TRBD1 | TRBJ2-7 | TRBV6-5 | TGTGCCAGCAGAACTACAGGGGTGAGCGAGCAGTACTTC | CASRTTGVSEQYF
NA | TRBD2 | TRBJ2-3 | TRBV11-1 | TGTGCCAGCAGATTTTCTAGCGGGAGGACGACAGATACGCAGTATTTT | CASRFSSGRTTDTQYF
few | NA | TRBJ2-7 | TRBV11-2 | TGTGCCAGCAGCTTAACAGGGTTTGAGCAGTACTTC | CASSLTGFEQYF
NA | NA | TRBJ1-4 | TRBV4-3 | TGCGCCAGCAGCCAAGATCTGCAGCGCCCGGATGAAAAACTGTTTTTT | CASSQDLQRPDEKLFF
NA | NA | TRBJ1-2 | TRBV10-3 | TGTGCCGCGAAAACCGGAGAATTCTATGGCTACACCTTC | CAAKTGEFYGYTF
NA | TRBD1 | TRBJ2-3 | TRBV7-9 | TGTGCCAGCAGCTTAGGACAGACAGGGGGTACGCAGTATTTT | CASSLGQTGGTQYF
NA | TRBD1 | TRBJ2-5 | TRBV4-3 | TGCGCCAGCAGCCAAGATAGGGACAGGGTCCAGTACTTC | CASSQDRDRVQYF
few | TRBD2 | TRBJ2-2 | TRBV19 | TGTGCCAGTAGTTACCTCAGAGGGAGGGGAGGCGACACCGGGGAGCTGTTTTTT | CASSYLRGRGGDTGELFF
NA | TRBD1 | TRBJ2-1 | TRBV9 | TGTGCCAGCAGCGTAGGACAGGGTTCCCACAATGAGCAGTTCTTC | CASSVGQGSHNEQFF
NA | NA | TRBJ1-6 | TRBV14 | TGTGCCAGCAGCCGAAGTGAGGGATCCTATAATTCACCCCTCCACTTT | CASSRSEGSYNSPLHF
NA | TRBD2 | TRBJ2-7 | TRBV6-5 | TGTGCCACCCTGGGTAGCGGGAGCTCCTACGAGCAGTACTTC | CATLGSGSSYEQYF
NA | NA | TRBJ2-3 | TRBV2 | TGTGCCAGCAGACCCCAGGGTGGAGCAGATACGCAGTATTTT | CASRPQGGADTQYF
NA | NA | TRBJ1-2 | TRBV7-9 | TGTGCCAGCAGCAACCCTAACGGGGGGGACTACACCTTC | CASSNPNGGDYTF
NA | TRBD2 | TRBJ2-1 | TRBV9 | TGTGCCAGCAGCGTGGACGGACTAGCGGGACCGAGCTCCTACAATGAGCAGTTCTTC | CASSVDGLAGPSSYNEQFF
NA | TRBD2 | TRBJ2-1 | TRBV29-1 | TGCAGCGCCCGAGCGGGGGGTCACAATGAGCAGTTCTTC | CSARAGGHNEQFF
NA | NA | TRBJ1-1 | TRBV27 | TGTGCCAGCAGTCTCCGGACAGCAATGAACACTGAAGCTTTCTTT | CASSLRTAMNTEAFF
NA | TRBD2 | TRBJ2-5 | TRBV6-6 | TGTGCCAGCAGTCGCACTAGCGCAGAGACCCAGTACTTC | CASSRTSAETQYF
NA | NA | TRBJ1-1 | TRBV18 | TGTGCCAGCTCACCGCAGGTGAACACTGAAGCTTTCTTT | CASSPQVNTEAFF
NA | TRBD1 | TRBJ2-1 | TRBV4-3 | TGCGCCAGCAGCCAGGCAGGGGGCCACAATGAGCAGTTCTTC | CASSQAGGHNEQFF
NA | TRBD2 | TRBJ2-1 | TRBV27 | TGTGCCAGCAGTGCACTGAGCGGGAGGGCCACGAATGAGCAGTTCTTC | CASSALSGRATNEQFF
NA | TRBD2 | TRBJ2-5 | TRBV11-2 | TGTGCCAGCAGCCCCCGGACGAGCCTAGCGGGGGTTTCAGAGACCCAGTACTTC | CASSPRTSLAGVSETQYF
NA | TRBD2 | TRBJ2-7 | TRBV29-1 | TGCAGCGCCGTACTAGCGGGAGTTGCCGAGCAGTACTTC | CSAVLAGVAEQYF
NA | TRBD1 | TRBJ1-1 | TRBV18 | TGTGCCAGCTCACCCTACGAGGGACAGACCACTGAAGCTTTCTTT | CASSPYEGQTTEAFF
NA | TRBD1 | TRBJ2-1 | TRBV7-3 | TGTGCCAGCAGCCCGTCAGGGGGTGGTTACAATGAGCAGTTCTTC | CASSPSGGGYNEQFF
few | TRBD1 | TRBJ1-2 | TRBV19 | TGTGCCAGTAGTTCCCCGGACAGGGGAAACTATGGCTACACCTTC | CASSSPDRGNYGYTF
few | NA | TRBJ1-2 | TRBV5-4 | TGTGCCAGCAATATCGCCGGGGGTCGAACTAACTATGGCTACACCTTC | CASNIAGGRTNYGYTF
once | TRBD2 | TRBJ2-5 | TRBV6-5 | TGTGCCAGCAGTTACTCACGGGGGGGAGGGACCCAGTACTTC | CASSYSRGGGTQYF